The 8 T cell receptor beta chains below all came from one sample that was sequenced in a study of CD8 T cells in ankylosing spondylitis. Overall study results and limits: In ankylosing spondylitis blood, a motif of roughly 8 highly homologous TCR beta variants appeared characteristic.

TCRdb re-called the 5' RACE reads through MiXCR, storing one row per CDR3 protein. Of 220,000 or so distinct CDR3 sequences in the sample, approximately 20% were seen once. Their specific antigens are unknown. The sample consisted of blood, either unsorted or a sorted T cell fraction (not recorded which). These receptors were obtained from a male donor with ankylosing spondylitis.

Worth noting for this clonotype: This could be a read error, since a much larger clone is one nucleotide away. This CDR3 reads CSARTGNYEQYF. Here the CDR3 DNA reads TGCAGTGCTAGGACAGGGAACTACGAGCAGTACTTC. The chain carries TRBV20-1 and TRBJ2-7, with 7 bases aligning to TRBD1. With 3 bases clipped from V and 3 bases from J, the junction kept 2 bases outside the gene matches. The CDR3 has 12 amino acids. The germline V gene encodes CDR1 DFQATT and CDR2 SNEGSKA (reference sequence).

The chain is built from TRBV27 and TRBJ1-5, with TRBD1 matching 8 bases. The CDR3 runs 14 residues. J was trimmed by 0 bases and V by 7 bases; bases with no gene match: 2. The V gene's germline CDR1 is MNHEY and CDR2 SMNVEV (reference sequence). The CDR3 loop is CASNDRGSNQPQHF. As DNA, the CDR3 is TGTGCCAGCAACGACAGGGGTAGCAATCAGCCCCAGCATTTT.

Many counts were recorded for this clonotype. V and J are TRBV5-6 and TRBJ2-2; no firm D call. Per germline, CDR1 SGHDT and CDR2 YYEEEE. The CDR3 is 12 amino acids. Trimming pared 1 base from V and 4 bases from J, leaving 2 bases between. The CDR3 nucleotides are TGTGCCAGCAGCTTGACCACCGGGGAGCTGTTTTTT. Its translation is CASSLTTGELFF. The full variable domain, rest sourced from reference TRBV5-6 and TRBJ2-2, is DAGVTQSPTHLIKTRGQQVTLRCSPKSGHDTVSWYQQALGQGPQFIFQYYEEEERQRGNFPDRFSGHQFPNYSSELNVNALLLGDSALYLCASSLTTGELFFGEGSRLTVL.

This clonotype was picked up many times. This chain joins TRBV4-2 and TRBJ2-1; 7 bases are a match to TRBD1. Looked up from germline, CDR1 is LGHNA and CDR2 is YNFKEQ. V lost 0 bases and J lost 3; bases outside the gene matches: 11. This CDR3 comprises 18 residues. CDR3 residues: CASSQEGQETGLYNEQFF. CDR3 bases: TGTGCCAGCAGCCAAGAAGGTCAGGAGACAGGGCTCTACAATGAGCAGTTCTTC.

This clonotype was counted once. In DNA, the CDR3 is TGTGCCAGCAGCTTAGGATACGGGACAGGGGCCCTGCCAAAATACAATGAGCAGTTCTTC. Translated, it gives CASSLGYGTGALPKYNEQFF. The chain uses TRBV11-1 and TRBJ2-1; TRBD1 aligns across 10 bases. Looked up from germline, CDR1 is SGHAT and CDR2 is FQDESV (reference sequence). J gave up 4 bases and V 1 base, and 16 bases lay outside the gene matches. The CDR3 spans 20 residues. The full variable domain, rest sourced from reference TRBV11-1 and TRBJ2-1, is EAEVAQSPRYKITEKSQAVAFWCDPISGHATLYWYRQILGQGPELLVQFQDESVVDDSQLPKDRFSAERLKGVDSTLKIQPAELGDSAMYLCASSLGYGTGALPKYNEQFFGPGTRLTVL.

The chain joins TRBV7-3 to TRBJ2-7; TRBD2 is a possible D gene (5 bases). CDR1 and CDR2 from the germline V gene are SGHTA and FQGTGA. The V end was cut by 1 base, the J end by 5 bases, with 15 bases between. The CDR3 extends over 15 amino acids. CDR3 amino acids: CASSLSPSQFHEQYF. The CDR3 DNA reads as TGTGCCAGCAGCTTAAGTCCTAGCCAGTTTCACGAGCAGTACTTC.

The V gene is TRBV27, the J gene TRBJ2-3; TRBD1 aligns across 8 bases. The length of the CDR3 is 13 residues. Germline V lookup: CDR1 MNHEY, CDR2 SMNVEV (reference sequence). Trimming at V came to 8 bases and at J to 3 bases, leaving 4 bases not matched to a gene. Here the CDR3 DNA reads TGTGCCAGCGGACAGGGTATAACAGATACGCAGTATTTT. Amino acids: CASGQGITDTQYF.

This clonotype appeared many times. CDR3 loop: CASSTRDRAFEQYF. CDR3 sequence (DNA): TGTGCCAGCAGCACCCGGGACAGGGCATTCGAGCAGTACTTC. The V gene is TRBV7-9, the J gene TRBJ2-7, with TRBD1 matching over 9 bases. CDR1 is SEHNR and CDR2 is FQNEAQ in the germline V gene (reference sequence). The ends lost 5 bases at V and 6 bases at J; junction bases unmatched: 8. The CDR3 totals 14 residues.